The 22 T cell receptor beta chains below were found in one sample sequenced in a study of T cell clones after liver transplantation. Profiling relied on immunoSEQ multiplex PCR, and the TCRdb table lists in-frame clones only, not all of them. Of tens of thousands of clones detected, 70% appear once; the ten largest clones hold 2.8%. The specimen was CD4+ T cells from blood, collected at the roughly 15-month timepoint. These receptors were taken from a human patient who received a liver transplant. Some T cells may be graft donor cells.

This chain uses TRBV5-6 with TRBJ1-4; D is ambiguous. The V gene's germline CDR1 is SGHDT and CDR2 YYEEEE. CDR3 length: 16 amino acids. V lost 0 bases, J lost 0 bases, and 9 bases lay in between. As DNA, the CDR3 is TGTGCCAGCAGCTTGGCCGGAGATGCAACTAATGAAAAACTGTTTTTT. This sequence encodes CASSLAGDATNEKLFF.

This chain connects TRBV10-3 to TRBJ2-4, with no clear D. Looked up from germline, CDR1 is ENHRY and CDR2 is SYGVKD. This CDR3 has 14 amino acids. The V and J ends lost 0 bases and 5 bases respectively, with 8 bases between them. The CDR3 sequence: CAISESETQNIQYF. As DNA, the CDR3 is TGTGCCATCAGTGAGTCGGAAACTCAAAACATTCAGTACTTC.

The chain joins TRBV2 to TRBJ1-2; TRBD1 matches 9 bases. Germline V gene data show CDR1 as SNHLY and CDR2 as FYNNEI. With V trimmed by 5 bases and J by 8 bases, 6 bases remained unmatched. This CDR3 comprises 13 residues. This CDR3 reads CASSPGTGTGYTF. In DNA, the CDR3 is TGTGCCAGCAGTCCCGGGACAGGGACCGGCTACACCTTC.

V usage is TRBV29-1 and J usage is TRBJ1-2; 10 positions agree with TRBD1. The junction had 10 bases not matched to a gene; V was cut back by 6 bases and J by 0 bases. The CDR3 has 16 residues. Germline-derived CDR1 and CDR2 are SQVTM and ANQGSEA. DNA of the CDR3: TGCAGCGTGGGGAGCGGGACAGGGGATGCTAACTATGGCTACACCTTC. The encoded protein is CSVGSGTGDANYGYTF.

The CDR3 here is CATSREPRGLRGHSPLHF. The CDR3 region has the DNA TGTGCCACCAGCAGAGAACCTCGGGGACTCAGGGGGCATTCACCCCTCCACTTT. V usage is TRBV15 and J usage is TRBJ1-6; TRBD1 agrees at 8 bases. Germline CDR1 reads LNHNV; CDR2 reads YYDKDF (reference sequence). V gave up 0 bases and J gave up 8 bases; unmatched junction bases: 12. The CDR3 sequence is 18 residues long.

The V gene is TRBV28, the J gene TRBJ1-4; D remains unclear. V was shortened by 4 bases and J by 8 bases, with 8 bases between the two germline ends. Germline CDR1 and CDR2: MDHEN and SYDVKM. The CDR3 contains 12 residues. This CDR3 is CASSWREEKLFF. The CDR3 DNA reads TGTGCCAGCAGTTGGAGGGAGGAAAAACTGTTTTTT.

The J gene is TRBJ2-1, the V gene TRBV7-9; 7 nucleotides line up with TRBD1. J was trimmed by 7 bases and V by 8 bases; bases with no gene match: 17. Germline V CDR1 and CDR2: SEHNR, FQNEAQ (reference sequence). CDR3 length: 16 residues. For the CDR3, the DNA is TGTGCCAGCCAGGGCACCGAACAGGGGAGTAGAAATGAGCAGTTCTTC. Translated: CASQGTEQGSRNEQFF.

The gene calls are TRBV4-3 and TRBJ2-7; D is possibly TRBD1 (6 bases). From germline, CDR1 is LGHNA and CDR2 YSLEER. The CDR3 contains 16 residues. V lost 0 bases and J lost 2, with 14 bases in between. The CDR3 protein is CASSQDCRTETYEQYV. Here the CDR3 DNA reads TGCGCCAGCAGCCAAGATTGCAGGACAGAAACCTACGAGCAGTACGTC.

This clone is medium-sized by share. V and J are TRBV30 and TRBJ1-5, with D uncertain. Trimming cost V 0 bases and J 5 bases, with 8 bases left between them. This CDR3 has 13 amino acids. Per the germline V gene, CDR1 is GTSNPN and CDR2 is SVGIG (reference sequence). The CDR3, as DNA: TGTGCCTGGAGTGTACATCGGGATCAGCCCCAGCATTTT. Its protein product is CAWSVHRDQPQHF.

The chain employs TRBV11-2 and TRBJ1-2; D might be TRBD1 (5 bases). Trimming took 1 base from V and 0 from J, leaving 9 bases between them. Germline V gene sequence: CDR1 SGHAT, CDR2 FQNNGV. The CDR3 runs to 15 residues. The CDR3 region is CASSLGRQTNYGYTF. CDR3 DNA: TGTGCCAGCAGCTTAGGCAGACAGACTAACTATGGCTACACCTTC.

A single count supports this clone. The V and J genes are TRBV6-5 and TRBJ1-2; D gene uncertain. CDR1 is MNHEY, CDR2 SVGAGI, per germline. The CDR3 consists of 13 residues. The V end lost 6 bases, the J end lost 4 bases, and 12 bases lay between the germline ends. The CDR3 reads CASRMDFSYGYTF. The CDR3 DNA reads TGTGCCAGCAGGATGGATTTCAGCTATGGCTACACCTTC.

V gene TRBV5-4 combines with J gene TRBJ2-1, with TRBD2 identical over 15 bases. Looked up from germline, CDR1 is SGHNT and CDR2 is YYREEE (reference sequence). There are 17 residues in the CDR3. V lost 3 bases, J lost 4 bases, and 5 bases stayed unmatched. In DNA, the CDR3 is TGTGCCAGCAGCTCGGGACTAGCGGGGGGAGGGTACAATGAGCAGTTCTTC. It encodes CASSSGLAGGGYNEQFF.

The V and J genes are TRBV4-2 and TRBJ2-7, with D perhaps given as TRBD1 or TRBD2 (5 bases each). The ends were cut back, 3 bases at V and 0 bases at J, with 15 bases in the middle. This CDR3 is built from 16 residues. CDR1 LGHNA and CDR2 YNFKEQ come from the germline V gene. The CDR3 DNA reads as TGTGCCAGCAGCCAGGGTCGGGACCGACTCTCCTACGAGCAGTACTTC. Residues: CASSQGRDRLSYEQYF.

This clone appeared a single time. The V call is TRBV6-5, the J call TRBJ2-3, with D perhaps TRBD1 (6 bases). CDR3 size: 15 residues. V lost 5 bases and J lost 4, with 16 bases in between. Looked up from germline, CDR1 is MNHEY and CDR2 is SVGAGI. CDR3 sequence reads: CASSPQTHRADTQYF. In DNA form, the CDR3 reads TGTGCCAGCAGTCCACAGACCCACAGGGCAGATACGCAGTATTTT.

This rearrangement joins TRBV18 to TRBJ1-1, with 7 bases identical to TRBD1. The V gene end was trimmed by 2 bases and the J gene end by 8 bases; junction bases not matched to a gene: 8. The CDR3 is made up of 14 amino acids. Germline V CDR1 and CDR2: KGHSH, LQKENI. CDR3 coding DNA: TGTGCCAGCTCACCAGGGCACAGGGGCTTAGAAGCTTTCTTT. Amino acids: CASSPGHRGLEAFF. Full variable domain (remainder filled in from reference TRBV18 and TRBJ1-1): NAGVMQNPRHLVRRRGQEARLRCSPMKGHSHVYWYRQLPEEGLKFMVYLQKENIIDESGMPKERFSAEFPKEGPSILRIQQVVRGDSAAYFCASSPGHRGLEAFFGQGTRLTVV.

The gene calls are TRBV27 and TRBJ2-1, with TRBD1 identical over 9 bases. Germline assignment: CDR1 MNHEY and CDR2 SMNVEV (reference sequence). V lost 7 bases and J lost 2; bases outside the gene matches: 6. The CDR3 extends over 15 amino acids. The CDR3 here is CASNPGQGPYNEQFF. The CDR3 nucleotides are TGTGCCAGCAACCCGGGACAGGGCCCCTACAATGAGCAGTTCTTC.

The J gene is TRBJ2-1, the V gene TRBV30; unclear D gene. V lost 0 bases and J lost 10, with 7 bases in between. The germline V gene has CDR1 GTSNPN and CDR2 SVGIG (reference sequence). This CDR3 contains 11 residues. CDR3 sequence reads: CAWSVLAEQFF. The CDR3, as DNA: TGTGCCTGGAGTGTACTTGCAGAGCAGTTCTTC.

For the CDR3, the DNA is TGCAGCGGGGGGGTTCTAGCGGGCCGTGGTACCGGGGAGCTGTTTTTT. It encodes CSGGVLAGRGTGELFF. This chain uses TRBV29-1 with TRBJ2-2; 8 bases agree with TRBD2. In germline, CDR1 is SQVTM, CDR2 ANQGSEA. J gave up 5 bases and V 7 bases, and 15 bases lay outside the gene matches. This CDR3 is built from 16 residues.

V usage is TRBV5-1 and J usage is TRBJ1-1, with 7 nucleotides matching TRBD1. This CDR3 region has 14 residues. V lost 4 bases, J lost 3 bases, and 6 bases stayed unmatched. Looked up from germline, CDR1 is SGHRS and CDR2 is YFSETQ. This chain's CDR3 is CASSLGQSYTEAFF. The CDR3 DNA reads as TGCGCCAGCAGCCTGGGACAGAGCTACACTGAAGCTTTCTTT.

The rearrangement uses TRBV30 and TRBJ1-1, with TRBD1 matching 7 bases. V was clipped by 2 bases and J by 7 bases; unmatched bases: 22. CDR3 length: 18 residues. CDR1 and CDR2 from the germline V gene are GTSNPN and SVGIG (reference sequence). CDR3 DNA sequence: TGTGCCTGGAGTTCGCCAAAAATCTTCGGACAGGCTACCATTGAAGCTTTCTTT. It is translated as CAWSSPKIFGQATIEAFF.

About this clone: This sample includes further DNA sequences coding for the same CDR3. The chain links TRBV19 to TRBJ1-5; D gene ambiguous. The CDR3 is 14 amino acids. Per the germline V gene, CDR1 is LNHDA and CDR2 is SQIVND (reference sequence). The V end lost 3 bases, the J end lost 0 bases, and 6 bases lay between the germline ends. Written as DNA, the CDR3 is TGTGCCAGTAGTATGCACATTAGCAATCAGCCCCAGCATTTT. Encoded protein: CASSMHISNQPQHF.

In nucleotides, the CDR3 is TGTGCCAGCAGCGGACCTTCGGGGCAGTACTTC. Its translation: CASSGPSGQYF. The chain uses TRBV28 and TRBJ2-7, with no clear D. The CDR3 covers 11 residues. The V gene lost 6 bases and the J gene lost 9 bases, with 12 bases spanning the gap. CDR1 MDHEN and CDR2 SYDVKM come from the germline V gene.